What follows describes a single T cell receptor beta chain. It has no known antigen specificity. Base qualities were left out, and no much larger clone turns up one base away. Patients with a history of autoimmune disease or receiving systemic immunosuppression were excluded from the trial. Peripheral blood for TCR sequencing was collected from all dose cohorts at baseline, on cycle 4 day 1, and on cycle 7 day 1. Samples came from an open-label, multicenter, first-in-human phase I dose-escalation trial of ivuxolimab. The trial enrolled adults with locally advanced or metastatic head and neck squamous cell, hepatocellular, melanoma or renal cell carcinoma. CD4+ and CD8+ T cells were sorted separately from peripheral blood before TCR sequencing. From the germline V gene (reference sequence), CDR1 is DFQATT and CDR2 is SNEGSKA. From cysteine to phenylalanine, the CDR3 is 11 amino acids long. This entry keeps only the CDR3 DNA: 33 bases, framed from base 1. V is cut by 6 bases and J by 1 base, and the space between the germline ends is 7 bases.

The source of the sample is a study of OX40 agonist ivuxolimab in advanced cancers. For the wider study: Ivuxolimab was an agonistic, fully human IgG2 monoclonal antibody directed against OX40 (CD134), a costimulatory receptor. The paper describes the monotherapy dose-escalation part (N = 52 patients) of the phase I trial of ivuxolimab. Intravenous ivuxolimab was administered to patients every 2 weeks at six dose levels: 0.01, 0.1, 0.3, 1.5, 3 and 10 mg/kg. The dose-escalation cohort was 82.7% male with a mean age of about 65 years, ranging from about 20 to 80. Partial responses were achieved by three dose-escalation patients, of whom one had hepatocellular carcinoma and two had cutaneous melanoma. Of the roughly 52 dose-escalation patients, hepatocellular carcinoma was present in around 19, melanoma in approximately 15, renal cell carcinoma in 9 and head and neck cancer in 9. Patients were allowed to have had prior anti-PD-1, anti-PD-L1 or anti-CTLA-4 therapy, and around 41% of the dose-escalation patients had previously received checkpoint inhibitors. The point of sequencing TCRbeta in the periphery was to test whether ivuxolimab changed TCR sequence diversity and drove clonal T-cell expansion. Overall study outcomes, separate from this receptor: Partial responders in the 0.1-3.0 mg/kg groups had among the lowest normalized peripheral clonal expansion, especially among CD8+ T cells. Clonal expansion of both CD4+ and CD8+ blood T cells was observed from baseline to week 6 at doses 0.1 to 3.0 mg/kg. The antigen specificity of the clonally expanded peripheral T cells was not determined. Low levels of normalized T-cell clonal expansion were also shown by some nonresponding patients. After ivuxolimab, more expanded clones were found on average in CD8+ T cells than in CD4+ T cells.

Genomic DNA was isolated from the sorted cells so that the TCRbeta CDR3 region could be sequenced. TCRbeta CDR3 regions were sequenced using the immunoSEQ Assay. Drawn from immuneACCESS, this table holds only the in-frame rearrangements with V and J called that TCRdb kept. Clones are partly lost; checked studies trace under half to an unresolved V gene and leave the rest unexplained. Counted in this sample were about 73,000 clones; more than 80% of them appeared once. Under 0.6% of the sample goes to the ten largest clones. The source is an adult with an advanced solid tumor such as melanoma, head and neck, liver or kidney cancer. Recombination linked TRBV20-1 to TRBJ2-7; TRBD2 might be the D gene, on 5 matching bases. The source was CD4+ or CD8+ T cells sorted from blood, collected in a trial of the OX40 agonist ivuxolimab. The DNA sequence follows: TGCAGTGCCGGGGAATCCTACGAGCAGTACTTC. Translated, this gives CSAGESYEQYF.